The present T cell receptor (beta chain) was sequenced within a study of OX40 agonist ivuxolimab in advanced cancers. As for the study in general: The dose-escalation cohort had hepatocellular carcinoma, melanoma, renal cell or head and neck cancer. Those enrolled were about 80% male, with a mean age of roughly 62 years and ages from roughly 20 to 85.

TCRdb keeps only in-frame clones here, not all; method: immunoSEQ multiplex PCR. The table includes some 86,000 clones, about 90% detected once. Autoimmune disease history or systemic immunosuppression disqualified patients. Germline assignment: CDR1 MNHEY and CDR2 SMNVEV (reference sequence). Unmatched junction bases numbered 4, after V lost 3 bases and J lost 1 base. The CDR3 covers 16 residues. The source was CD4+ or CD8+ T cells sorted from blood, collected in a trial of the OX40 agonist ivuxolimab. The sequence was obtained from an adult with an advanced solid tumor such as melanoma, head and neck, liver or kidney cancer. The chain is built from TRBV27 and TRBJ2-5, with TRBD2 matching over 11 bases. CDR3: CASSFGTSGSQETQYF. Written as DNA, the CDR3 is TGTGCCAGCAGTTTTGGGACTAGCGGATCCCAAGAGACCCAGTACTTC.